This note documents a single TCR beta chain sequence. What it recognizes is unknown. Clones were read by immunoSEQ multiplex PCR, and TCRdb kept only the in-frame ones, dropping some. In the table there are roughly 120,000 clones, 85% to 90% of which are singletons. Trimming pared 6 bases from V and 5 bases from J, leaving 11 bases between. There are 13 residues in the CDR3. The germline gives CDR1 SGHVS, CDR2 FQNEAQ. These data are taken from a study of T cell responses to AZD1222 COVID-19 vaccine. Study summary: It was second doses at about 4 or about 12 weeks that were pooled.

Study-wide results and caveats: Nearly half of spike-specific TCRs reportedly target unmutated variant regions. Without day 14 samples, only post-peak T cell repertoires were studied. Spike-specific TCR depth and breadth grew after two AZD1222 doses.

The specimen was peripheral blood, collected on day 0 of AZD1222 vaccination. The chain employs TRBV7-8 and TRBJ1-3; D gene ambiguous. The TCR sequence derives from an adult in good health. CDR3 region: CASRAMDRNTIYF. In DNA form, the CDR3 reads TGTGCCAGCAGGGCTATGGATCGAAACACCATATATTTT. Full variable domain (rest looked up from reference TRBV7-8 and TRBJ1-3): GAGVSQSPRYKVAKRGQDVALRCDPISGHVSLFWYQQALGQGPEFLTYFQNEAQLDKSGLPSDRFFAERPEGSVSTLKIQRTQQEDSAVYLCASRAMDRNTIYFGEGSWLTVV.